The 22 T cell receptor beta chains below come from one sample, sequenced in a study of T cell changes during pregnancy in multiple sclerosis (dated by TCRdb to the late 2010s). Libraries came from the immunoSEQ multiplex PCR assay. In its TCRdb copy, this immuneACCESS table keeps in-frame sequences only and misses some clones. Where compared with another copy, unresolved V genes explain less than half of these, and the others have no known cause. The sample profile shows around 64,000 clones; nearly 95% of them were found once. Roughly 2.5% of the sample is in the top ten clones. The sequences come from CD8+ T cells from peripheral blood mononuclear cells, collected in the third trimester of pregnancy. The receptor source for this set is a female donor with multiple sclerosis, enrolled in a pregnancy study.

With respect to this clone: This specimen includes other DNA sequences encoding the same CDR3. The CDR3 sequence: CASSPGQGPYEQYF. CDR3 in DNA: TGTGCCAGTAGTCCGGGACAGGGACCCTACGAGCAGTACTTC. The chain recombines TRBV19 with TRBJ2-7, with 9 bases matching TRBD1. Germline V lookup: CDR1 LNHDA, CDR2 SQIVND (reference sequence). The CDR3 has 14 amino acids. The V and J ends lost 5 bases and 2 bases, in that order; junction bases with no gene match: 4.

The chain has TRBV11-3 and TRBJ2-1; TRBD1 matches at 8 bases. The CDR3 covers 15 residues. Germline CDR1 reads SGHNT; CDR2 reads YENEEA. With 5 bases clipped from V and 3 bases from J, the junction kept 6 bases outside the gene matches. CDR3 in amino acids: CASSPGQGGYNEQFF. The CDR3 nucleotides read TGTGCCAGCAGCCCCGGACAGGGAGGCTACAATGAGCAGTTCTTC.

This clone was counted a single time. This rearrangement joins TRBV5-8 to TRBJ2-3; D call uncertain. V was pared by 0 bases and J by 4 bases, with 3 bases between. Germline V gene data show CDR1 as SGHTS and CDR2 as YDEGEE. CDR3 length: 12 residues. CDR3 residues: CASSLDSDTQYF. The CDR3 region has the DNA TGTGCCAGCAGCTTGGACTCAGATACGCAGTATTTT.

The CDR3 bases are TGTGCCAGCAGTGACTCGGGCGGGAGTCCCAATGAGCAGTTCTTC. Its protein product is CASSDSGGSPNEQFF. V and J are TRBV6-4 and TRBJ2-1; 7 nucleotides align to TRBD2. Germline loops: CDR1 MRHNA, CDR2 SNTAGT. V lost 0 bases to trimming and J lost 6 bases; unmatched junction nucleotides: 5. CDR3 length equals 15 residues.

The V gene is TRBV27, the J gene TRBJ2-3; 10 bases are shared with TRBD2. From germline, CDR1 is MNHEY and CDR2 SMNVEV (reference sequence). Unmatched junction bases numbered 8, after V lost 6 bases and J lost 2 bases. The CDR3 contains 16 residues. CDR3 region: CASSDRLAGLTDTQYF. In DNA, the CDR3 is TGTGCCAGCAGCGATAGACTAGCGGGTCTCACAGATACGCAGTATTTT.

The J gene is TRBJ1-1, the V gene TRBV27, with D tentatively TRBD1 (6 bases). With 6 bases removed from V and 2 bases from J, the gap between germline ends came to 16 bases. The CDR3 runs to 15 residues. The germline gives CDR1 MNHEY, CDR2 SMNVEV (reference sequence). The CDR3: CASRGTGTYNTEAFF. As DNA, the CDR3 is TGTGCCAGCAGGGGAACCGGGACATACAACACTGAAGCTTTCTTT.

The chain combines TRBV19 with TRBJ1-5; maybe TRBD1 (6 bases). Germline lookup yields CDR1 LNHDA and CDR2 SQIVND (reference sequence). This CDR3 contains 15 residues. V lost 8 bases and J 3 bases, leaving 17 bases between the germline ends. The CDR3 protein is CASAWTDSPNQPQHF. The CDR3 DNA sequence: TGTGCCAGTGCTTGGACAGACTCTCCCAATCAGCCCCAGCATTTT.

The chain has TRBV11-2 and TRBJ2-2; D is perhaps TRBD1 (6 bases). The CDR3 contains 14 residues. In germline, CDR1 is SGHAT, CDR2 FQNNGV. Trimming took 5 bases from V and 3 from J, leaving 10 bases between them. The CDR3 region has the DNA TGTGCCAGCAGCGATGGGGGCGACACCGGGGAGCTGTTTTTT. Translating it yields CASSDGGDTGELFF.

The genes are TRBV28 and TRBJ2-3; tentative D call: TRBD1 (5 bases). The CDR3 is made up of 12 amino acids. Trimming shortened V by 5 bases and J by 3 bases, and 6 bases separated the two germline ends. Germline assignment: CDR1 MDHEN and CDR2 SYDVKM. CDR3 coding DNA: TGTGCCAGCAGTCAGGGTACAGATACGCAGTATTTT. This sequence encodes CASSQGTDTQYF.

The chain is built from TRBV11-2 and TRBJ2-7, with D tentatively TRBD1 (6 bases). V gave up 1 base and J gave up 0 bases, with 13 bases separating them. Germline loops: CDR1 SGHAT, CDR2 FQNNGV. The CDR3 runs 16 residues. In nucleotides, the CDR3 is TGTGCCAGCAGCTTAGGGCCCCAGGGGAGCTCCTACGAGCAGTACTTC. Its translation is CASSLGPQGSSYEQYF.

V is TRBV9 and J is TRBJ2-3, with 9 bases fitting TRBD1. Trimming removed 3 bases from V and 1 base from J; junction bases left unmatched: 3. The CDR3 spans 15 residues. Germline CDR1 reads SGDLS; CDR2 reads YYNGEE. This CDR3 reads CASSARDRGTDTQYF. In DNA form, the CDR3 reads TGTGCCAGCAGCGCCCGGGACAGGGGCACAGATACGCAGTATTTT.

The chain employs TRBV10-3 and TRBJ1-2, with D perhaps matching TRBD1 (6 bases). The germline gives CDR1 ENHRY, CDR2 SYGVKD. This CDR3 has 15 amino acids. Here the CDR3 DNA reads TGTGCTAGCACGGGGGGGGCCGATCTTAACTATGGCTACACCTTC. Translation: CASTGGADLNYGYTF.

Remarks on this clone: The junction shows a germline mismatch at one end, possibly a read error. V is TRBV4-1 and J is TRBJ2-5, with 11 bases identical to TRBD2. CDR3 length: 17 residues. CDR1 and CDR2 (germline): MGHRA, YSYEKL. The DNA for the CDR3 is TGCGCCAGCAGCCAAGAACTAGCGGGAGTAGGGCAAGAGGCCCAGTACTTC. It is translated as CASSQELAGVGQEAQYF.

The V and J genes are TRBV27 and TRBJ2-7; 9 nucleotides line up with TRBD2. The V gene end was trimmed by 3 bases and the J gene end by 2 bases; junction bases not matched to a gene: 2. The germline gives CDR1 MNHEY, CDR2 SMNVEV (reference sequence). This CDR3 region has 14 residues. The CDR3 is CASSFASGAYEQYF. The CDR3 nucleotides are TGTGCCAGCAGTTTCGCTAGCGGGGCCTACGAGCAGTACTTC.

The V call is TRBV29-1, the J call TRBJ1-1, with 9 bases lining up with TRBD1. This CDR3 is 13 amino acids long. Germline V lookup: CDR1 SQVTM, CDR2 ANQGSEA. The V and J ends lost 4 bases and 5 bases, in that order; junction bases with no gene match: 5. In nucleotides, the CDR3 is TGCAGCGTTGTAAGGGACAGGGATACTGAAGCTTTCTTT. Encoded protein: CSVVRDRDTEAFF.

This chain connects TRBV4-1 to TRBJ1-2, with D possibly TRBD1 on 6 matching bases. This CDR3 is built from 15 residues. Germline lookup yields CDR1 MGHRA and CDR2 YSYEKL. The germline V and J ends were trimmed by 0 bases and 4 bases, with 12 bases remaining between them. This CDR3 is CASSQDRTDPYGYTF. CDR3 bases: TGCGCCAGCAGCCAAGATAGGACAGACCCCTATGGCTACACCTTC.

V gene TRBV9 combines with J gene TRBJ2-1; D unresolved. The CDR3 totals 13 residues. The germline V gene has CDR1 SGDLS and CDR2 YYNGEE. Trimming left V 3 bases short and J 7 bases short, with 11 bases between. The CDR3 here is CASSENNLNEQFF. The DNA of the CDR3 is TGTGCCAGCAGCGAGAACAATTTGAATGAGCAGTTCTTC.

A few counts support this clone. The CDR3 nucleotides are TGTGCCTCCGCCCCGTCTAGCGGGTTATCCTACGAGCAGTACTTC. Its protein is CASAPSSGLSYEQYF. The chain joins TRBV19 to TRBJ2-7; 8 bases match TRBD2. This CDR3 is 15 amino acids long. Germline loops: CDR1 LNHDA, CDR2 SQIVND (reference sequence). Trimming removed 11 bases from V and 1 base from J; junction bases left unmatched: 13.

This sequence joins TRBV19 and TRBJ2-2; the D is unclear. Germline assignment: CDR1 LNHDA and CDR2 SQIVND (reference sequence). With 3 bases removed from V and 2 bases from J, the gap between germline ends came to 7 bases. The CDR3 runs 14 residues. CDR3 sequence reads: CASSIAANTGELFF. The DNA for the CDR3 is TGTGCCAGTAGTATTGCGGCAAACACCGGGGAGCTGTTTTTT.

The chain joins TRBV6-1 to TRBJ1-2; tentative D call: TRBD1 (6 bases). V lost 1 base, J lost 5 bases, and 11 bases lay in between. The CDR3 covers 14 residues. Germline CDR1 is MNHNS and CDR2 is SASEGT. Here the CDR3 reads CASSEERRGYGYTF. CDR3 nucleotide sequence: TGTGCCAGCAGTGAAGAAAGAAGGGGGTATGGCTACACCTTC.

This clone was seen once. The CDR3 spells CASSSPGFAETQYF. The CDR3 DNA reads TGTGCCAGCAGCTCTCCGGGGTTTGCTGAGACCCAGTACTTC. The chain links TRBV7-9 to TRBJ2-5; D is perhaps TRBD2 (5 bases). The V gene lost 4 bases and the J gene lost 5 bases, with 14 bases spanning the gap. Per the germline V gene, CDR1 is SEHNR and CDR2 is FQNEAQ (reference sequence). CDR3 size: 14 residues.

The chain employs TRBV27 and TRBJ1-1; possibly TRBD1 for D (5 bases). Germline V lookup: CDR1 MNHEY, CDR2 SMNVEV (reference sequence). V lost 0 bases, J lost 1 base, and 18 bases lay in between. CDR3 size: 18 residues. The CDR3 bases are TGTGCCAGCAGTTTATCTAAGGGGTTCTCAAGGGGGAACACTGAAGCTTTCTTT. Protein product: CASSLSKGFSRGNTEAFF.